What follows is one T cell receptor beta chain and its context. Its cognate antigen is unknown. The data were taken from a study of identifying expanded T cells in peripheral blood. Study observations and caveats: Over approximately two and four weeks, about 15 and 18 clones changed, versus approximately 1.2 between replicates.

Libraries were prepared by immunoSEQ multiplex PCR; TCRdb keeps only in-frame clonotypes and omits some of them. This table holds around 66,000 clones, around 87% found once. Per the germline V gene, CDR1 is MNHEY and CDR2 is SMNVEV (reference sequence). The CDR3 runs 12 residues. V was clipped by 8 bases and J by 5 bases, with 12 bases between them. Collection occurred without any documented infections or immune events in donors. Sequencing was done on a sample of blood. The TCR was taken from a person aged 18 to 75 in good health. The V gene is TRBV27, the J gene TRBJ1-1; D perhaps matches TRBD1 (6 bases). The CDR3 here is CASLGGPTEAFF. CDR3 coding DNA: TGTGCCAGCTTAGGGGGACCAACTGAAGCTTTCTTT.